This T cell receptor (beta chain) was sequenced in a study of blood T cell repertoires in COVID-19 (dated by TCRdb to the early 2020s). For context, the study as a whole: Samples covering the acute and convalescent phases of COVID-19 were provided by collaborators in the United States, Italy and Spain. Samples were obtained from the ongoing ImmuneRACE study (first 160 participants) and from approximately 1,200 subjects provided by 6 global collaborators. HLA class I and class II types, where available, came from metadata supplied by the sample provider rather than from assay-based typing. The repertoires were released in a freely available public database intended as a resource for research on the immune response to SARS-CoV-2. Sample metadata almost always included a de-identified subject ID, COVID-19 status, age in years and sex. The prospective study material was composed of cDNA or gDNA derived from T cells, B-cell-depleted T cells, or PBMCs. Deeply sampled blood TCRbeta repertoires from subjects exposed to, actively infected with, or recovered from COVID-19 were included in the dataset.

The immunoSEQ Assay, a bias-controlled multiplex PCR, was used to amplify TCRbeta CDR3 regions from genomic DNA. Under the source paper's analysis protocol: Within the assay, amplification of reference gene primers was used to estimate how many nucleated cells each sample contained. To quantify the absolute abundance of each unique TCRbeta CDR3 rearrangement, sequence reads were collapsed and filtered. For each sample, productive Simpson clonality was calculated as the square root of Simpson's diversity index across productive rearrangements. As stored in TCRdb, this immuneACCESS dataset retains in-frame rearrangements with V and J assigned. A fraction of the clones does not appear; measured against another copy, unresolved V genes explain less than half of the discrepancy, and the remainder lacks a known reason. Clone size and the V and J calls come from that table; the DNA yielded D and trimming. The sample table holds more than 150,000 clones, of which roughly 87% were seen once. The top ten constitute 2% to 2.5% of the sample.

Comments on this clone: Its antigen is still unknown. One base away there is no much larger clone; base qualities are not given.

What the work shows at the level of the full study, not this receptor alone: How much clinical and demographic metadata was included differed by source and by participant, and the metadata was provided uncurated.

Participants in the prospective study were aged about 18 to 95 years, lived in about two dozen United States geographic areas, and enrolled through a virtual design. To assign participants to cohorts, the prospective study relied on clinical history that participants themselves reported in a screening survey and a study questionnaire. For ImmuneRACE Cohort 3, a participant was defined as recovered based on two consecutive negative NP/OP PCR tests, clearance by a healthcare professional, or resolution of symptoms. Each participant in the prospective study had whole blood, serum and a nasopharyngeal or oropharyngeal swab collected by mobile phlebotomists. Additional blood draws and questionnaires over an approximately two-month period could optionally be provided by prospective study participants. Blood samples from the prospective study were shipped frozen or at room temperature prior to DNA extraction.

The CDR3 sequence holds 15 residues, the cysteine and phenylalanine included. Kept here is only the CDR3 DNA, which spans 45 bases and is read in frame from base 1. V and J lose 6 bases and 3 bases, and a span of 18 bases separates them. CDR1 and CDR2 are read off the germline V gene (reference sequence) as LNHDA and SQIVND. Sequenced input: PBMCs or T cells enriched from blood (not recorded which). This TCR was sampled from a woman aged 25 to 39 who had recovered from COVID-19. Recombination connected TRBV19 to TRBJ2-7; TRBD1 is possibly the D segment (6 matching bases). In nucleotide form, the sequence is TGTGCCAGTAGACTGGCAGGGGAAGAGGGCTACGAGCAGTACTTC. It translates as CASRLAGEEGYEQYF.